Sequencing of this TCR beta chain was carried out in a study of identical twins. General study findings and limits: Cord blood beta clonotypes present at high abundance carried fewer insertions; no such pattern appeared in memory repertoires.

V lost 1 base and J lost 2, with 9 bases in between. In germline, CDR1 is SGHRS, CDR2 YFSETQ. The CDR3 covers 14 residues. Healthy Caucasians provided all donations. After template switching added a universal primer site, the resulting cDNA carried unique molecular identifiers. A single record per CDR3 protein comes from TCRdb applying MiXCR to the 5' RACE reads. The data hold 1.5 million or so distinct CDR3 sequences, with roughly a third observed a single time. To note about this clonotype: Its specificity is unknown.

The chain has TRBV5-1 and TRBJ1-1; D is ambiguous. The source is a newborn girl in good health. Sequencing was carried out using cord blood. The CDR3 region is CASSLTVLNTEAFF. Written as DNA, the CDR3 is TGCGCCAGCAGCTTGACAGTCCTCAACACTGAAGCTTTCTTT.